This T cell receptor (beta chain) was identified during a study of long-term antiretroviral therapy in people with HIV. Germline V gene sequence: CDR1 KGHSH, CDR2 LQKENI. V lost 0 bases and J lost 7, with 19 bases in between. CDR3 length: 18 residues. The study's findings and limits: After ART, diversity increased yet remained lower than transplant donor controls. The range of CDR3 lengths in HIV repertoires proved narrower than that found in controls.

Comment on this clone: Its matching antigen is unknown.

At survey level, the immunoSEQ assay was run in its v3.0 version. Generated by immunoSEQ multiplex PCR, the TCRdb table keeps only in-frame clones and is missing some. Among 25,000 to 30,000 clones listed, around 95% were seen once. The chain has TRBV18 and TRBJ1-6; D is undetermined. This specimen was unsorted PBMCs, taken 5.3 years after starting antiretroviral therapy. The sequence derives from a man aged 30 to 39 with HIV. CDR3 region: CASSPPGTPLVGNSPLHF. Here the CDR3 DNA reads TGTGCCAGCTCACCACCGGGCACCCCGCTGGTGGGGAATTCACCCCTCCACTTT.